This T cell receptor (beta chain) was retrieved from a study of T-cell reconstitution after alpha-beta-depleted transplantation in children. Preparing the TCRbeta library involved the use of unique molecular identifiers. TCRdb called the PCR reads again in MiXCR, with one record for every CDR3 protein. The sample has about 830,000 distinct CDR3 sequences, approximately 15% seen once; the top ten hold about 4.6%. The CDR3 consists of 15 residues. Trimming took off 0 bases at V and 4 bases at J, with 10 bases between the two ends. Per the germline V gene, CDR1 is KGHSH and CDR2 is LQKENI. On this clonotype itself: No antigen is known for it.

Study-level findings and limits: About two months after transplant, alpha-beta T cells reportedly came from several hundred expanded graft clones. Surviving recipient T cells and thymic progenitors accounted for the high day-60 TCRbeta diversity observed in some patients.

The source material was PBMCs, mostly from graft donor cells, sampled 360 days after TCRalphabeta/CD19-depleted stem cell transplant. This receptor was obtained from a male patient between 10 and 17 years old who had a stem cell transplant for acute lymphoblastic leukemia, so the T cells may come from the graft donor. V gene TRBV18 combines with J gene TRBJ1-3; TRBD1 is a possible D gene (5 bases). The CDR3 region is CASSPPRGLGNTIYF. The CDR3 DNA reads TGTGCCAGCTCACCACCGAGGGGACTAGGAAACACCATATATTTT.